A selection of T cell receptor beta chains follows, all from one sample in a study of T cells after yellow fever vaccination. TCRdb called the 5' RACE reads again in MiXCR, with one record for every CDR3 protein. The sample contains roughly 520,000 distinct CDR3 sequences, roughly a fifth of which appear only once. This sample comprised PBMCs, obtained about 21 days after the first yellow fever vaccination. The source of these receptors is a man aged 18 to 30 who received the YFV17D yellow fever vaccine. CDR3s include the opening cysteine and the closing phenylalanine or tryptophan. D genes are given only for firm matches. Expanded clones are given a class, and other clones once, few, many or no size at all.

CASSGGFHDNSPLHF	TGTGCCAGCAGTGGGGGGTTCCATGATAATTCACCCCTCCACTTT	TRBV25-1	NA	15	TRBJ1-6	NA
CASSLQGPGETQYF	TGCGCCAGCAGCCTGCAAGGCCCGGGGGAGACCCAGTACTTC	TRBV4-1	NA	14	TRBJ2-5	NA
CASSEGTTYSKNIQYF	TGTGCCAGCAGCGAGGGGACAACATACTCCAAAAACATTCAGTACTTC	TRBV5-4	NA	16	TRBJ2-4	NA
CSASASNRGSDEAFF	TGCAGTGCTAGTGCCTCCAACAGGGGGTCCGATGAAGCTTTCTTT	TRBV20-1	few	15	TRBJ1-1	TRBD1
CSARRGLDTGELFF	TGCAGTGCTAGACGGGGGTTAGACACCGGGGAGCTGTTTTTT	TRBV20-1	few	14	TRBJ2-2	NA
CASSLVRGAEWETQYF	TGTGCCAGCAGCTTAGTACGGGGGGCCGAATGGGAGACCCAGTACTTC	TRBV7-2	NA	16	TRBJ2-5	NA
CASSLDTRRYF	TGCGCCAGCAGCTTGGATACAAGGCGGTACTTC	TRBV5-1	few	11	TRBJ2-7	NA
CASGLATGYYGYTF	TGTGCTAGTGGTTTGGCGACAGGGTACTATGGCTACACCTTC	TRBV12-5	NA	14	TRBJ1-2	TRBD1
CASSYRSGRGGGAYNEQFF	TGTGCCAGCAGTTACCGGAGCGGAAGGGGCGGGGGGGCCTACAATGAGCAGTTCTTC	TRBV6-2/TRBV6-3	NA	19	TRBJ2-1	TRBD2
CASSFSGAPQHF	TGTGCCAGCAGCTTTTCGGGGGCGCCCCAGCATTTT	TRBV5-6	few	12	TRBJ1-5	NA
CASSVGEVETQYF	TGCGCCAGCAGCGTGGGGGAGGTGGAGACCCAGTACTTC	TRBV5-1	NA	13	TRBJ2-5	NA
CASSVDGGLGTEAFF	TGTGCCAGCAGCGTAGACGGGGGGCTGGGCACTGAAGCTTTCTTT	TRBV9	few	15	TRBJ1-1	NA
CASSFSPEEQFF	TGTGCCAGCAGCTTTTCCCCGGAGGAGCAGTTCTTC	TRBV11-2	NA	12	TRBJ2-1	NA
CASSPRAGLTNYGYTF	TGCGCCAGCAGCCCGCGGGCAGGCCTAACTAACTATGGCTACACCTTC	TRBV4-1	NA	16	TRBJ1-2	NA
CASSLGVYEQYF	TGTGCCAGCAGCTTAGGGGTTTACGAGCAGTACTTC	TRBV7-2	many	12	TRBJ2-7	NA
CASSLQGPGGDYNEQFF	TGTGCCAGCAGCTTACAGGGGCCCGGGGGGGACTACAATGAGCAGTTCTTC	TRBV11-3	many	17	TRBJ2-1	TRBD2
CASSALSQETQYF	TGTGCTAGCTCGGCATTATCCCAAGAGACCCAGTACTTC	TRBV7-7	NA	13	TRBJ2-5	NA
CASSPRTGAYGYTF	TGCGCCAGCAGCCCGCGGACAGGGGCCTATGGCTACACCTTC	TRBV5-1	NA	14	TRBJ1-2	TRBD1
CASYLWGLARGYTF	TGTGCCAGCTATCTTTGGGGGTTGGCGCGTGGCTACACCTTC	TRBV6-1	NA	14	TRBJ1-2	NA
CASSLRDRQFF	TGTGCCAGCAGCTTAAGGGACAGACAGTTCTTC	TRBV7-9	NA	11	TRBJ2-1	TRBD1
CASSYQRAKNIQYF	TGTGCCAGCAGTTATCAGCGGGCCAAAAACATTCAGTACTTC	TRBV6-2/TRBV6-3	NA	14	TRBJ2-4	NA
CASALQGLTEAFF	TGTGCCAGCGCTTTACAGGGGCTCACTGAAGCTTTCTTT	TRBV6-2/TRBV6-3	many	13	TRBJ1-1	TRBD1
CASSLDWETEQFF	TGTGCCAGCAGTCTCGATTGGGAGACTGAGCAGTTCTTC	TRBV6-2/TRBV6-3	few	13	TRBJ2-1	NA
CASRPTGIGDSPLHF	TGTGCCAGCAGGCCGACAGGGATTGGCGATTCACCCCTCCACTTT	TRBV7-9	NA	15	TRBJ1-6	TRBD1
CSARGGASINEQFF	TGCAGTGCTAGAGGAGGGGCAAGTATCAATGAGCAGTTCTTC	TRBV20-1	NA	14	TRBJ2-1	NA
CASSLEPGTGIRNTEAFF	TGTGCCAGCAGCTTAGAACCCGGGACAGGGATCCGGAACACTGAAGCTTTCTTT	TRBV11-1	NA	18	TRBJ1-1	TRBD1
CAWSGVGRGNEQFF	TGTGCCTGGAGTGGTGTGGGGAGGGGAAATGAGCAGTTCTTC	TRBV30	few	14	TRBJ2-1	TRBD2
CSVKRGGSLGHEQYF	TGCAGTGTTAAGAGGGGGGGCTCCCTAGGCCACGAGCAGTACTTC	TRBV20-1	few	15	TRBJ2-7	NA
CASSLAPGVYGYTF	TGTGCCAGCAGTTTAGCCCCAGGGGTCTATGGCTACACCTTC	TRBV12-3/TRBV12-4	NA	14	TRBJ1-2	NA
CAWSRATGGPYEQYF	TGTGCCTGGAGTCGGGCTACAGGGGGTCCCTACGAGCAGTACTTC	TRBV30	NA	15	TRBJ2-7	TRBD1
CASSLRSQILYEQYF	TGTGCCAGCAGCTTAAGATCCCAGATTCTCTACGAGCAGTACTTC	TRBV7-2	few	15	TRBJ2-7	NA
CASSLIGGEQYF	TGTGCCAGCAGCTTAATAGGAGGCGAGCAGTACTTC	TRBV7-9	NA	12	TRBJ2-7	NA
CSVARTATYGYTF	TGCAGCGTTGCGAGGACAGCAACCTATGGCTACACCTTC	TRBV29-1	few	13	TRBJ1-2	NA
CASSIAGGQVGELFF	TGTGCCAGTAGTATAGCCGGCGGACAGGTCGGGGAGCTGTTTTTT	TRBV19	few	15	TRBJ2-2	TRBD1
CSARDPRGDPDTQYF	TGCAGTGCTAGAGATCCGCGGGGGGACCCAGATACGCAGTATTTT	TRBV20-1	NA	15	TRBJ2-3	TRBD2
CASSEGLDEQYF	TGTGCCAGCAGTGAGGGCCTGGACGAGCAGTACTTC	TRBV2	NA	12	TRBJ2-7	NA